There are a few counts of the clone carrying this T cell receptor beta chain. What it binds is not known. Every isolated RNA sample was fully reverse transcribed, so sequencing captured expressed TCRB transcripts. TCRdb keeps only in-frame clones here, not all; method: immunoSEQ multiplex PCR. This table holds about 320,000 clones, 12% to 15% found once. This CDR3 is built from 15 residues. After removal of 4 bases from V and 2 bases from J, the junction contained 4 bases not matched to a gene. Germline CDR1 and CDR2: ENHRY and SYGVKD. The sample comes from a study of beta chain features in type 1 diabetes. Study at large: Patients did not differ from healthy donors in age, gender or cell yield. Roughly 98 million sorted cells were examined across all samples. Study-wide results and caveats: Patients with type 1 diabetes showed fewer VDJ junction insertions and more deletions. In every one of the four CD4+ subsets, TCRB CDR3s were moderately but significantly shorter in Type 1 diabetes patients.

The chain is built from TRBV10-3 and TRBJ2-3; 9 bases agree with TRBD2. Sequencing was done on a sample of central memory CD4+ T cells from blood. The sequence derives from a man aged 25 to 40 in good health. The CDR3 DNA reads TGTGCCATCAGTGGAGCGGGGGGCCCCACAGATACGCAGTATTTT. Translated: CAISGAGGPTDTQYF.